This is a list of T cell receptor beta chains from one sample in a study of cytotoxic CD8 clonotypes in ibrutinib-treated CLL. Assay: immunoSEQ multiplex PCR; the TCRdb copy retains only in-frame clones and omits some. The repertoire holds 160,000 or so clones, with roughly 90% as singletons. Specimen: PBMCs, collected at disease progression, from a patient treated with ibrutinib. The receptor source for this set is a human donor with chronic lymphocytic leukemia. The CDR3 runs from the conserved cysteine through the conserved F or W. The order of the fields is V gene, J gene, D gene, clone size, CDR3 protein, CDR3 DNA. A D gene is named only where the DNA matches it firmly. Expanded clones are given a class, and other clones once, few, many or no size at all.

>TRBV4-1|TRBJ2-5|-|-
CASSQGLWETQYF
TGCGCCAGCAGTCAGGGGTTGTGGGAGACCCAGTACTTC
>TRBV30|TRBJ1-5|-|-
CAWSRRGLGEPQHF
TGTGCCTGGAGCCGCCGAGGTCTGGGGGAGCCCCAGCATTTT
>TRBV29-1|TRBJ1-1|-|-
CSVEVAGDGDTEAFF
TGCAGCGTTGAAGTCGCAGGGGACGGGGACACTGAAGCTTTCTTT
>TRBV5-1|TRBJ2-3|TRBD2|-
CASSLSGVSTDTQYF
TGCGCCAGCAGCCTCAGCGGGGTTAGCACAGATACGCAGTATTTT
>TRBV10-3|TRBJ2-7|TRBD2|-
CAISVSSGRAVHEQYF
TGTGCCATCAGTGTGTCTAGCGGGAGGGCCGTCCACGAGCAGTACTTC
>TRBV7-9|TRBJ1-6|TRBD1|-
CASSLGTGGSSPLHF
TGTGCCAGCAGCTTAGGCACAGGGGGTAGTTCACCCCTCCACTTT
>TRBV27|TRBJ2-7|TRBD1|-
CASSLRRQGWVYEQYF
TGTGCCAGCAGTTTACGACGACAGGGGTGGGTATACGAGCAGTACTTC
>TRBV4-1|TRBJ1-3|TRBD1|-
CASSTDRDERNTIYF
TGCGCCAGCAGCACCGACAGGGACGAGCGGAACACCATATATTTT
>TRBV28|TRBJ1-1|TRBD1|-
CATKRTGYTEAFF
TGTGCCACAAAGCGGACAGGGTACACTGAAGCTTTCTTT
>TRBV29-1|TRBJ2-2|-|-
CSVGQPNTGELFF
TGCAGCGTGGGACAACCGAACACCGGGGAGCTGTTTTTT
>TRBV5-1|TRBJ1-5|-|few
CASSLSGSGNQPQHF
TGCGCCAGCAGCTTGTCGGGGAGCGGCAATCAGCCCCAGCATTTT
>TRBV9|TRBJ2-7|-|-
CASSKGGAEEQYF
TGTGCCAGCAGCAAAGGGGGGGCGGAGGAGCAGTACTTC
>TRBV19|TRBJ1-2|-|once
CASSTGVGYGYTF
TGTGCCAGTAGTACAGGGGTTGGCTATGGCTACACCTTC
>TRBV19|TRBJ2-2|-|-
CASSIVQRVTGELFF
TGTGCCAGTAGTATAGTACAACGGGTCACCGGGGAGCTGTTTTTT
>TRBV19|TRBJ2-7|-|-
CASSRMDWGEQYF
TGTGCCAGTAGTAGAATGGACTGGGGCGAGCAGTACTTC
>TRBV19|TRBJ2-7|TRBD1|-
CASSFRQGAYEQYF
TGTGCCAGTAGTTTCAGACAGGGGGCCTACGAGCAGTACTTC
>TRBV7-9|TRBJ1-3|-|once
CASSLVGDSSGNTIYF
TGTGCCAGCAGCTTAGTGGGTGACTCCTCTGGAAACACCATATATTTT
>TRBV7-9|TRBJ2-5|TRBD2|-
CASSLRTSGSWETQYF
TGTGCCAGCAGCTTAAGGACTAGCGGGAGTTGGGAGACCCAGTACTTC
>TRBV5-1|TRBJ1-5|-|few
CASSLGYNQPQHF
TGCGCCAGCAGCTTGGGCTACAATCAGCCCCAGCATTTT
>TRBV21-1|TRBJ1-1|-|-
CASSVAIANTEAFF
TGTGCCAGCAGCGTCGCAATCGCGAACACTGAAGCTTTCTTT
>TRBV6-5|TRBJ2-7|-|-
CASSSPAGLTSYEQYF
TGTGCCAGCAGTTCCCCAGCCGGACTAACTTCCTACGAGCAGTACTTC
>TRBV7-9|TRBJ2-3|TRBD1|once
CASSLRQGAADTQYF
TGTGCCAGCAGCCTCCGACAGGGAGCAGCAGATACGCAGTATTTT
>TRBV21-1|TRBJ2-1|-|-
CAMGERRENEQFF
TGTGCCATGGGAGAGCGGAGGGAGAATGAGCAGTTCTTC
>TRBV23-1|TRBJ1-5|-|once
CASFLGNNQPQHF
TGCGCCAGTTTTCTGGGGAACAATCAGCCCCAGCATTTT
>TRBV7-8|TRBJ2-7|-|few
CASSPTGRYEQYF
TGTGCCAGCAGTCCTACAGGGAGATACGAGCAGTACTTC
>TRBV6-4|TRBJ2-1|-|-
CASSVDSGPLNEQFF
TGTGCCAGCAGTGTTGATAGCGGACCCCTCAATGAGCAGTTCTTC
>TRBV7-2|TRBJ1-2|TRBD1|-
CASSLGGQGGALGYTF
TGTGCCAGCAGCTTAGGGGGACAGGGAGGTGCGCTTGGCTACACCTTC
>TRBV11-2|TRBJ1-3|TRBD1|-
CASSFPGQYSSSGNTIYF
TGTGCCAGCAGCTTTCCGGGACAGTACAGTTCCTCCGGAAACACCATATATTTT
>TRBV27|TRBJ2-1|-|-
CASSLLVSWSYNEQFF
TGTGCCAGCAGTTTATTAGTCTCGTGGTCCTACAATGAGCAGTTCTTC
>TRBV4-1|TRBJ2-7|TRBD2|-
CASSQSSGRSSYEQYF
TGCGCCAGCAGCCAGTCTAGCGGGAGGTCCTCCTACGAGCAGTACTTC
>TRBV7-9|TRBJ1-5|TRBD1|-
CASSLGSGGGNQPQHF
TGTGCCAGCAGCTTAGGTTCAGGGGGGGGCAATCAGCCCCAGCATTTT
>TRBV27|TRBJ1-2|-|-
CASSFSSSLNLDGYTF
TGTGCCAGCAGTTTTTCGTCCAGCCTGAACTTAGATGGCTACACCTTC
>TRBV7-3|TRBJ2-5|-|-
CASSPRLGNQETQYF
TGTGCCAGCAGCCCTCGCTTGGGCAACCAAGAGACCCAGTACTTC
>TRBV4-3|TRBJ1-5|-|-
CASSSRTGNQPQHF
TGCGCCAGCAGCTCTCGGACGGGCAATCAGCCCCAGCATTTT
>TRBV30|TRBJ1-1|TRBD1|-
CAWSAVTGGRALEAFF
TGTGCCTGGAGTGCTGTCACAGGGGGGCGAGCCCTCGAAGCTTTCTTT
>TRBV13|TRBJ1-3|-|-
CASSLSGNTIYF
TGTGCCAGCAGCTTATCTGGAAACACCATATATTTT
>TRBV9|TRBJ1-4|-|once
CASSAGQTGYNEKLFF
TGTGCCAGCAGCGCGGGACAAACAGGGTATAATGAAAAACTGTTTTTT
>TRBV7-2|TRBJ2-3|TRBD2|-
CASSSLAGVPDTQYF
TGTGCCAGCAGCTCACTAGCGGGAGTTCCGGATACGCAGTATTTT
>TRBV19|TRBJ2-7|-|few
CASSFGRDTLPLEQYF
TGTGCCAGTAGTTTCGGCCGGGACACTCTCCCCCTCGAGCAGTACTTC
>TRBV5-6|TRBJ1-1|-|-
CASSLIGVPMNTEAFF
TGTGCCAGCAGCTTGATCGGGGTTCCTATGAACACTGAAGCTTTCTTT
>TRBV4-1|TRBJ2-7|-|-
CASSQGTGHATYEQYF
TGCGCCAGCAGCCAGGGCACAGGGCACGCCACCTACGAGCAGTACTTC
>TRBV5-6|TRBJ2-3|TRBD2|-
CASSFLTGGLGTDTQYF
TGTGCCAGCAGCTTTCTTACGGGAGGCCTCGGTACAGATACGCAGTATTTT
>TRBV28|TRBJ2-7|TRBD2|-
CASSRVFDGASGRLYEQYF
TGTGCCAGCAGTCGGGTTTTTGACGGAGCTAGCGGGAGACTCTACGAGCAGTACTTC
>TRBV27|TRBJ1-5|TRBD1|-
CASSQDRGRVIQPQHF
TGTGCCAGCAGTCAGGACAGGGGGCGCGTGATTCAGCCCCAGCATTTT
>TRBV7-6|TRBJ2-1|-|-
CASSLSSGAGPIQFF
TGTGCCAGCAGCTTATCGTCGGGGGCAGGCCCGATACAGTTCTTC
>TRBV27|TRBJ2-1|TRBD2|once
CASSLSTPGLAGLNEQFF
TGTGCCAGCAGTTTATCGACACCGGGACTAGCGGGACTCAATGAGCAGTTCTTC
>TRBV7-9|TRBJ1-5|-|-
CASSSTANQPQHF
TGTGCCAGCAGCTCGACAGCGAATCAGCCCCAGCATTTT
>TRBV6-5|TRBJ2-1|TRBD2|-
CASSSLGLAGGNEQFF
TGTGCCAGCAGTTCCTTGGGTTTAGCGGGAGGGAATGAGCAGTTCTTC
>TRBV5-8|TRBJ2-5|-|-
CASPNRDTGLVYF
TGTGCCAGCCCCAACCGGGACACCGGTTTGGTGTACTTC
>TRBV28|TRBJ1-3|TRBD1|few
CASSSRGPGNTIYF
TGTGCCAGCAGTTCCAGGGGGCCTGGAAACACCATATATTTT
>TRBV4-1|TRBJ2-7|TRBD2|-
CASSQDPGIAGYEQYF
TGCGCCAGCAGCCAAGACCCCGGGATAGCGGGCTACGAGCAGTACTTC
>TRBV28|TRBJ2-1|TRBD2|-
CASISGTSGKWNEQFF
TGTGCCAGCATCTCTGGGACTAGCGGGAAGTGGAATGAGCAGTTCTTC
>TRBV5-1|TRBJ1-4|-|-
CASSPGAWANEKLFF
TGCGCCAGCAGTCCAGGGGCGTGGGCTAATGAAAAACTGTTTTTT
>TRBV11-3|TRBJ1-4|-|-
CASSLGQRSTNEKLFF
TGTGCCAGCAGCTTAGGACAGCGATCAACTAATGAAAAACTGTTTTTT
>TRBV5-1|TRBJ1-1|-|-
CASSLVGNWENTEAFF
TGCGCCAGCAGCTTGGTAGGGAATTGGGAGAACACTGAAGCTTTCTTT